These 22 T cell receptor beta chains were all obtained from the same sample, sequenced in a study of T cell repertoires in cytomegalovirus infection. In TCRdb, the reads were re-called with MiXCR into one record per CDR3 protein. Among a few hundred thousand distinct CDR3 sequences, over 7.5% were seen once, and the ten largest hold approximately 4.7%. The sample comprised PBMCs. The receptors derive from a human donor in good health (CMV status not recorded). Some clones in this sample may be carry-over from other donors' samples.

The chain joins TRBV7-3 to TRBJ2-3; no clear D. The germline V and J ends were trimmed by 0 bases and 4 bases, with 5 bases remaining between them. The CDR3 runs 13 residues. In germline, CDR1 is SGHTA, CDR2 FQGTGA. CDR3 DNA sequence: TGTGCCAGCAGCTTAACGTTATCAGATACGCAGTATTTT. This translates into CASSLTLSDTQYF.

This clonotype has only one observation. The rearrangement links TRBV12-3 or TRBV12-4 to TRBJ1-1; 8 nucleotides match TRBD1. J gave up 0 bases and V 11 bases, and 8 bases lay outside the gene matches. This CDR3 comprises 14 residues. The CDR3 protein is CAATRQGMNTEAFF. The CDR3, as DNA: TGTGCCGCTACCCGACAGGGGATGAACACTGAAGCTTTCTTT.

In this sample, this clonotype turned up a few times. The chain links TRBV10-3 to TRBJ1-6; 11 bases are a match to TRBD1. V lost 2 bases and J lost 7; bases outside the gene matches: 10. This CDR3 region has 18 residues. CDR1 is ENHRY, CDR2 SYGVKD, per germline. The CDR3 coding sequence is TGTGCCATCAGTGAGCGGACAGGGGGCGTATTGCTAAATTCACCCCTCCACTTT. The encoded protein is CAISERTGGVLLNSPLHF.

This clonotype was found many times. This sequence joins TRBV7-2 and TRBJ2-1; 7 bases match TRBD2. Looked up from germline, CDR1 is SGHTA and CDR2 is FQGNSA. Trimming at V came to 0 bases and at J to 9 bases, leaving 2 bases not matched to a gene. The CDR3 length is 13 residues. CDR3 sequence reads: CASSLAGGGEQFF. The CDR3 bases are TGTGCCAGCAGCTTAGCTGGCGGGGGTGAGCAGTTCTTC.

The chain recombines TRBV15 with TRBJ2-2; 8 nucleotides agree with TRBD2. The CDR3 length is 15 residues. V lost 0 bases and J lost 7; bases outside the gene matches: 4. CDR1 and CDR2 (germline): LNHNV, YYDKDF (reference sequence). The DNA for the CDR3 is TGTGCCACCAGCAGAGATCTCGGGGGGGACGGGGAGCTGTTTTTT. This gives the protein CATSRDLGGDGELFF.

The genes are TRBV12-3 or TRBV12-4 and TRBJ2-1; 10 bases are a match to TRBD2. V shed 7 bases and J 4 bases; nucleotides not matched to a gene: 16. The CDR3 consists of 18 residues. The CDR3 protein is CASTAGGGSGTPYNEQFF. CDR3 nucleotides: TGTGCCAGCACAGCGGGAGGGGGATCGGGGACGCCTTACAATGAGCAGTTCTTC.

Points on this clonotype: As the CDR3 is not closed by the conserved phenylalanine or tryptophan, this likely results from a read error. V usage is TRBV19 and J usage is TRBJ1-1; 9 bases agree with TRBD1. The J segment lost 5 bases and the V segment lost 8 bases, leaving 15 bases of the junction unmatched. The CDR3 extends over 16 amino acids. Per the germline V gene, CDR1 is LNHDA and CDR2 is SQIVND (reference sequence). This chain's CDR3 is CASLRLDRGGQTEAFL. DNA of the CDR3: TGTGCCAGTCTTCGATTGGACAGGGGAGGACAGACTGAAGCTTTCTTA.

This clonotype has a handful of counts. The rearrangement joins TRBV14 to TRBJ2-5; 9 bases are a match to TRBD1. V lost 4 bases and J lost 5; bases outside the gene matches: 11. Germline-derived CDR1 and CDR2 are SGHDN and FVKESK. This CDR3 contains 16 residues. The chain's CDR3 is CASSPWTGAEQETQYF. CDR3 DNA: TGTGCCAGCAGCCCGTGGACAGGGGCTGAACAGGAGACCCAGTACTTC.

The V and J genes are TRBV25-1 and TRBJ1-4; D may be TRBD1 (6 bases). Germline loops: CDR1 MGHDK, CDR2 SYGVNS. The V gene lost 3 bases and the J gene lost 8 bases, with 16 bases spanning the gap. The CDR3 sequence is 15 residues long. The CDR3 nucleotides are TGTGCCAGCAGTGATACCGGGACAAAATCCGAAAAACTGTTTTTT. Amino acid sequence: CASSDTGTKSEKLFF.

The rearrangement uses TRBV20-1 and TRBJ2-3, with D uncertain. This CDR3 is 15 amino acids long. The V end lost 5 bases, the J end lost 6 bases, and 21 bases lay between the germline ends. CDR1 is DFQATT and CDR2 is SNEGSKA in the germline V gene (reference sequence). DNA for the CDR3: TGCAGTGCTGCCCACGTGGGCATTTCAACGGATACGCAGTATTTT. Protein: CSAAHVGISTDTQYF.

The chain combines TRBV12-5 with TRBJ1-4, with D possibly matching TRBD1 (5 bases). Deletions cut 0 bases from V and 10 bases from J, with 15 bases between. Per the germline V gene, CDR1 is LGHNT and CDR2 is FRNRAP. The CDR3 length is 15 residues. CDR3 DNA: TGTGCTAGTGGTTTGGTAGGGGCAACGGACCTAAAACTGTTTTTT. This translates into CASGLVGATDLKLFF.

This chain connects TRBV19 to TRBJ2-1; a possible D gene is TRBD2 (5 bases). Trimming removed 4 bases at V and 8 bases at J, with 12 bases between. This CDR3 comprises 13 residues. Germline CDR1 reads LNHDA; CDR2 reads SQIVND (reference sequence). CDR3 protein: CASSTGSAHEQFF. The DNA for the CDR3 is TGTGCCAGTAGTACCGGTAGCGCGCATGAGCAGTTCTTC.

The chain is built from TRBV7-9 and TRBJ2-5; 7 positions match TRBD1. Germline assignment: CDR1 SEHNR and CDR2 FQNEAQ (reference sequence). The CDR3 is 16 amino acids. Germline trimming cut 6 bases from V and 1 base from J; bases unmatched to any gene: 11. Here the CDR3 reads CASRSTGAPAQETQYF. The DNA for the CDR3 is TGTGCCAGCAGATCCACAGGGGCACCCGCCCAAGAGACCCAGTACTTC.

This clonotype has more than one count but fewer than ten. V gene TRBV7-2 combines with J gene TRBJ1-5; possibly TRBD1 for D (5 bases). Trimming pared 5 bases from V and 4 bases from J, leaving 12 bases between. The germline V gene has CDR1 SGHTA and CDR2 FQGNSA. The CDR3 is 14 amino acids. The DNA of the CDR3 is TGTGCCAGCAGCCCGGGACCGGGGAATCAGCCCCAGCATTTT. Translation: CASSPGPGNQPQHF.

This clonotype has only a few counts. CDR3 sequence (DNA): TGTGCCAGCAGCTCCAGGGGGTTACCCTACGAGCAGTACTTC. Translation: CASSSRGLPYEQYF. This chain joins TRBV7-2 and TRBJ2-7; 7 positions match TRBD1. After removal of 4 bases from V and 2 bases from J, the junction contained 5 bases not matched to a gene. CDR1 and CDR2 (germline): SGHTA, FQGNSA. The CDR3 loop spans 14 amino acids.

This clonotype was detected ten times or more. The rearrangement links TRBV7-2 to TRBJ1-5; no clear D. The CDR3 runs 13 residues. The V end was cut by 4 bases, the J end by 4 bases, with 8 bases between. In germline, CDR1 is SGHTA, CDR2 FQGNSA. In nucleotides, the CDR3 is TGTGCCAGCAGCTCTACCACGAATCAGCCCCAGCATTTT. Translation gives CASSSTTNQPQHF.

The J gene is TRBJ2-7, the V gene TRBV6-6; 7 nucleotides match TRBD1. Germline V CDR1 and CDR2: MNHNY, SVGAGI (reference sequence). The CDR3 extends over 15 amino acids. The V segment lost 7 bases and the J segment 5 bases; nucleotides outside the gene matches: 14. CDR3 sequence (DNA): TGTGCCAGCATTATCGGGGCAGGGGGTCTCAACGAGCAGTACTTC. Its protein product is CASIIGAGGLNEQYF.

This clonotype was detected many times. The CDR3 spells CASSPTGQVEDTQYF. DNA of the CDR3: TGTGCCAGCAGCCCGACTGGACAGGTTGAAGATACGCAGTATTTT. The V and J genes are TRBV28 and TRBJ2-3, with 7 bases aligning to TRBD1. The V gene end was trimmed by 6 bases and the J gene end by 5 bases; junction bases not matched to a gene: 11. The CDR3 consists of 15 residues. Per the germline V gene, CDR1 is MDHEN and CDR2 is SYDVKM.

In this sample, this clonotype turned up a few times. The chain carries TRBV5-5 and TRBJ2-7; D is perhaps TRBD1 (5 bases). In germline, CDR1 is SGHKS, CDR2 YYEKEE (reference sequence). The V and J ends lost 0 bases and 1 base respectively, with 11 bases between them. CDR3 size: 15 residues. In nucleotides, the CDR3 is TGTGCCAGCAGCTTGGGGTTTGACAGATCCTACGAGCAGTACTTC. Its protein is CASSLGFDRSYEQYF.

This chain links TRBV29-1 with TRBJ2-3; the D gene is possibly TRBD1 (6 bases). Germline lookup yields CDR1 SQVTM and CDR2 ANQGSEA. Trimming shortened V by 0 bases and J by 5 bases, and 9 bases separated the two germline ends. The CDR3 covers 13 residues. CDR3: CSVEDRGIDTQYF. The CDR3 bases are TGCAGCGTTGAAGATAGGGGGATAGATACGCAGTATTTT.

This clonotype was seen more than once but under ten times. The rearrangement joins TRBV28 to TRBJ1-5, with TRBD1 as a possible D gene (5 bases). In germline, CDR1 is MDHEN, CDR2 SYDVKM. V was shortened by 8 bases and J by 6 bases, with 11 bases between the two germline ends. The CDR3 sequence is 12 residues long. The DNA of the CDR3 is TGTGCCAGCGTCAGGGATACTCAGCCCCAGCATTTT. Encoded protein: CASVRDTQPQHF. Using reference TRBV28 and TRBJ1-5 for the parts outside the CDR3, the full variable domain is DVKVTQSSRYLVKRTGEKVFLECVQDMDHENMFWYRQDPGLGLRLIYFSYDVKMKEKGDIPEGYSVSREKKERFSLILESASTNQTSMYLCASVRDTQPQHFGDGTRLSIL.

The V call is TRBV6-2 or TRBV6-3, the J call TRBJ2-5; D uncertain. The germline V gene has CDR1 MNHEY and CDR2 SVGEGT. The V end lost 1 base, the J end lost 2 bases, and 11 bases lay between the germline ends. This CDR3 is 15 amino acids long. Here the CDR3 reads CASSYYGWKQETQYF. CDR3 DNA: TGTGCCAGCAGTTACTATGGGTGGAAGCAAGAGACCCAGTACTTC.